A selection of T cell receptor beta chains follows, all from one sample in a study of monozygotic twins with inflammatory bowel disease. Using the 5' RACE reads, TCRdb records one entry per CDR3 protein without DNA. This sample's clone table lists about 160,000 distinct CDR3 sequences. Source material: blood. These receptors came from a human donor with ulcerative colitis or Crohn's disease, or a healthy co-twin of an affected twin (not recorded which). The CDR3 runs from the conserved cysteine through the conserved F or W. Each record gives: CDR3 protein, V gene, clone size, J gene. Size is stated for part of the rows, as once, few or many counts, or as a class when the clone is expanded.

cdr3_aa: CASSKTSGGNEQFF
v_call: TRBV2
clone_size: .
j_call: TRBJ2-1

cdr3_aa: CASSLTCPELQKKKHSYEQYF
v_call: TRBV7-3
clone_size: .
j_call: TRBJ2-7

cdr3_aa: CASSRDRISGNTIYF
v_call: TRBV6-1
clone_size: .
j_call: TRBJ1-3

cdr3_aa: CSASQTGNEQYF
v_call: TRBV20-1
clone_size: .
j_call: TRBJ2-7

cdr3_aa: CASSLTGAEQYF
v_call: TRBV5-1
clone_size: .
j_call: TRBJ2-7

cdr3_aa: CASSSGRGAFF
v_call: TRBV27
clone_size: .
j_call: TRBJ1-1

cdr3_aa: CAISEGQSNQPQHF
v_call: TRBV10-3
clone_size: .
j_call: TRBJ1-5

cdr3_aa: CASSRTGAYGYTF
v_call: TRBV28
clone_size: .
j_call: TRBJ1-2

cdr3_aa: CASRRNTGTGDYGYTF
v_call: TRBV5-1
clone_size: .
j_call: TRBJ1-2

cdr3_aa: CASSLSIRRGETQYF
v_call: TRBV12-3/TRBV12-4
clone_size: .
j_call: TRBJ2-5

cdr3_aa: CASSMSGGQDNSPLHF
v_call: TRBV18
clone_size: .
j_call: TRBJ1-6

cdr3_aa: CASSREQGHNAEAFF
v_call: TRBV9
clone_size: .
j_call: TRBJ1-1

cdr3_aa: CASSGPGQVYNEQFF
v_call: TRBV5-4
clone_size: .
j_call: TRBJ2-1

cdr3_aa: CASSMGVRTQETQYF
v_call: TRBV9
clone_size: .
j_call: TRBJ2-5

cdr3_aa: CASSPTGQGPTGAYEQYF
v_call: TRBV11-1
clone_size: .
j_call: TRBJ2-7

cdr3_aa: CASYGGVDAYEQYF
v_call: TRBV28
clone_size: .
j_call: TRBJ2-7

cdr3_aa: CASSIQGETQYF
v_call: TRBV28
clone_size: .
j_call: TRBJ2-5

cdr3_aa: CSATPRPVGGFSPLHF
v_call: TRBV20-1
clone_size: .
j_call: TRBJ1-6

cdr3_aa: CASSLVREETQYF
v_call: TRBV7-2
clone_size: .
j_call: TRBJ2-5

cdr3_aa: CASTPTLNLAYNEQFF
v_call: TRBV3-1
clone_size: .
j_call: TRBJ2-1

cdr3_aa: CASSFNEQADITYEQYF
v_call: TRBV28
clone_size: .
j_call: TRBJ2-7

cdr3_aa: CSASRDIAEGEQYF
v_call: TRBV20-1
clone_size: .
j_call: TRBJ2-7

cdr3_aa: CASSPPDSASTDTQYF
v_call: TRBV5-1
clone_size: .
j_call: TRBJ2-3

cdr3_aa: CSARGGGMEYF
v_call: TRBV20-1
clone_size: .
j_call: TRBJ2-7

cdr3_aa: CSARSRTQGSYEQYF
v_call: TRBV20-1
clone_size: .
j_call: TRBJ2-7

cdr3_aa: CASSTGPANVLTF
v_call: TRBV6-5
clone_size: .
j_call: TRBJ2-6

cdr3_aa: CASSLGQGREKLFF
v_call: TRBV28
clone_size: .
j_call: TRBJ1-4

cdr3_aa: CASSLGLAGDEQFF
v_call: TRBV5-1
clone_size: .
j_call: TRBJ2-1

cdr3_aa: CASSLYGSSSTDTQYF
v_call: TRBV27
clone_size: .
j_call: TRBJ2-3

cdr3_aa: CASSYYGRGSNSPLHF
v_call: TRBV6-5
clone_size: .
j_call: TRBJ1-6

cdr3_aa: CASSEAGKDGTKAFF
v_call: TRBV25-1
clone_size: .
j_call: TRBJ1-1

cdr3_aa: CASFGRTEGNTIYF
v_call: TRBV7-9
clone_size: .
j_call: TRBJ1-3

cdr3_aa: CSASVEGTNYGYTF
v_call: TRBV20-1
clone_size: .
j_call: TRBJ1-2

cdr3_aa: CSARVDGGGDTGELFF
v_call: TRBV20-1
clone_size: medium-sized
j_call: TRBJ2-2

cdr3_aa: CSASPTSGTHQETQYF
v_call: TRBV20-1
clone_size: .
j_call: TRBJ2-5

cdr3_aa: CSARWGTQTDTQYF
v_call: TRBV20-1
clone_size: .
j_call: TRBJ2-3

cdr3_aa: CASSLRVALSSYNEQFF
v_call: TRBV12-3/TRBV12-4
clone_size: .
j_call: TRBJ2-1

cdr3_aa: CASSKRTSGSSLAKNIQYF
v_call: TRBV12-3/TRBV12-4
clone_size: .
j_call: TRBJ2-4

cdr3_aa: CASSAAGTDYYEQYF
v_call: TRBV2
clone_size: .
j_call: TRBJ2-7

cdr3_aa: CASKKGDRPGDEQYF
v_call: TRBV27
clone_size: .
j_call: TRBJ2-7

cdr3_aa: CASISEPGLQDNEQFF
v_call: TRBV5-1
clone_size: .
j_call: TRBJ2-1

cdr3_aa: CSARGPGENNQPQHF
v_call: TRBV20-1
clone_size: .
j_call: TRBJ1-5

cdr3_aa: CTQRAGDYGYTF
v_call: TRBV20-1
clone_size: .
j_call: TRBJ1-2

cdr3_aa: CASSHGGEAAFF
v_call: TRBV3-1
clone_size: .
j_call: TRBJ1-1

cdr3_aa: CSVEDPGNGADTQYF
v_call: TRBV29-1
clone_size: .
j_call: TRBJ2-3

cdr3_aa: CAWSTGLGTYEQYF
v_call: TRBV30
clone_size: .
j_call: TRBJ2-7

cdr3_aa: CSAREGGYNEQFF
v_call: TRBV20-1
clone_size: .
j_call: TRBJ2-1

cdr3_aa: CATSTSGTVNTEAFF
v_call: TRBV15
clone_size: .
j_call: TRBJ1-1

cdr3_aa: CASSSDLNTDTQYF
v_call: TRBV7-2
clone_size: .
j_call: TRBJ2-3

cdr3_aa: CATSGERGQSPYNEQFF
v_call: TRBV15
clone_size: .
j_call: TRBJ2-1

cdr3_aa: CASGGHGDTGELFF
v_call: TRBV7-6
clone_size: .
j_call: TRBJ2-2

cdr3_aa: CSARSSGQGHTEAFF
v_call: TRBV20-1
clone_size: .
j_call: TRBJ1-1

cdr3_aa: CASSFGTSGGMSYNEQFF
v_call: TRBV5-1
clone_size: .
j_call: TRBJ2-1

cdr3_aa: CASSFESSNTGELFF
v_call: TRBV7-9
clone_size: .
j_call: TRBJ2-2

cdr3_aa: CASSLVSSSYEQYF
v_call: TRBV7-6
clone_size: .
j_call: TRBJ2-7